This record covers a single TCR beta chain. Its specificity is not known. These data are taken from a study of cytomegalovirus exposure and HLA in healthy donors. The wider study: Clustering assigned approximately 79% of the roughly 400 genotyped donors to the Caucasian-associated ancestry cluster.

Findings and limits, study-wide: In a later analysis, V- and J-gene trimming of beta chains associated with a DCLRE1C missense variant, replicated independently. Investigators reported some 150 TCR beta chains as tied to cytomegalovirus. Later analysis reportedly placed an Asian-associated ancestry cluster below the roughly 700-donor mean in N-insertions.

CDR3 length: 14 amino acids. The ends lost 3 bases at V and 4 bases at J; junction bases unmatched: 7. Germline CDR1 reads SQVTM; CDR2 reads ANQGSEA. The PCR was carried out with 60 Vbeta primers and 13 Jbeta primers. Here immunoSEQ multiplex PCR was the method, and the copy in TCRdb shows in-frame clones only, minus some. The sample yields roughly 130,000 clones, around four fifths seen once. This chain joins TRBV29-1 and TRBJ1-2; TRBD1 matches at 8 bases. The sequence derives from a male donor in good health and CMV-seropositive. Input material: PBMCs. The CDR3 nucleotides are TGCAGCGTTGATGCGACAGGGGCGTCCTATGGCTACACCTTC. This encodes CSVDATGASYGYTF.